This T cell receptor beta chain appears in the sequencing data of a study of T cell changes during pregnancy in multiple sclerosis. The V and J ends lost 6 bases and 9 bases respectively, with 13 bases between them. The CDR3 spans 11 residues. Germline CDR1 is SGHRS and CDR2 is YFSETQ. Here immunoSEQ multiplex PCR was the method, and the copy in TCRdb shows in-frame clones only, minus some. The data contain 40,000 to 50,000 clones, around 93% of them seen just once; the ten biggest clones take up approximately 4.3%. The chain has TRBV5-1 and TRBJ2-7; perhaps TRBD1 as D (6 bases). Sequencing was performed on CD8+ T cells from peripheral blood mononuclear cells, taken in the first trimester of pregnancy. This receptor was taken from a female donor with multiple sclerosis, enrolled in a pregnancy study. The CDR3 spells CASTAGVLQYF. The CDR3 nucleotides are TGCGCCAGCACGGCAGGGGTCCTGCAGTACTTC.